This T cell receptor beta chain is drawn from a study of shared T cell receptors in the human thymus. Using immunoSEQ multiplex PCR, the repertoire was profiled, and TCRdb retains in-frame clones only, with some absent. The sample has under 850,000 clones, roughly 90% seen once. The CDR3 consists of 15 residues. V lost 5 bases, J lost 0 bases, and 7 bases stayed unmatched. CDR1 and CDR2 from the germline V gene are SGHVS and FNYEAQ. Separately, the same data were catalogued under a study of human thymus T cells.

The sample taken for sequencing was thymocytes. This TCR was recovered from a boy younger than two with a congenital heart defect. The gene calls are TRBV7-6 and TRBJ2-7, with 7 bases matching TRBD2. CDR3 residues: CASSPQGGSSYEQYF. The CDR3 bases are TGTGCCAGCAGCCCCCAGGGCGGGAGCTCCTACGAGCAGTACTTC.